A single sample gave rise to the 12 T cell receptor beta chains below, sequenced in a study of OX40 agonist ivuxolimab in advanced cancers. Clones were sequenced by immunoSEQ multiplex PCR, and TCRdb holds only the in-frame ones, with some missing. This sample has about 74,000 clones; roughly 88% occur once, and the top ten carry approximately 7%. This material consisted of CD4+ or CD8+ T cells sorted from blood, taken in a trial of the OX40 agonist ivuxolimab. The origin of the receptors is an adult with an advanced solid tumor such as melanoma, head and neck, liver or kidney cancer.

The CDR3 is CASKNRDRGIYGYTF. CDR3 DNA sequence: TGTGCCAGCAAGAACCGGGACAGGGGAATTTATGGCTACACCTTC. J is TRBJ1-2 and V is TRBV6-6, with 10 bases fitting TRBD1. CDR1 MNHNY and CDR2 SVGAGI come from the germline V gene (reference sequence). The CDR3 spans 15 residues. J was trimmed by 5 bases and V by 7 bases; bases with no gene match: 10.

The rearrangement uses TRBV19 and TRBJ2-1; D may be TRBD2 (6 bases). V lost 3 bases to trimming and J lost 3 bases, with 12 bases between them. The CDR3 consists of 15 residues. Germline V gene data show CDR1 as LNHDA and CDR2 as SQIVND (reference sequence). Here the CDR3 reads CASSIEATSYNEQFF. The CDR3 DNA follows: TGTGCCAGTAGTATTGAAGCGACTAGCTACAATGAGCAGTTCTTC.

This clone was counted a single time. The CDR3 DNA follows: TGTGCCAGCAGCCTCCCGGTGCCTTCCGAGCAGTACTTC. It encodes CASSLPVPSEQYF. The V call is TRBV5-4, the J call TRBJ2-5, with D unresolved. The DNA end favors TRBJ2-7, so the J call may be wrong. CDR1 and CDR2 (germline): SGHNT, YYREEE (reference sequence). The CDR3 runs to 13 residues.

The rearrangement joins TRBV7-3 to TRBJ2-5; tentatively, D is TRBD1 (6 bases). V lost 2 bases and J 4 bases, leaving 8 bases between the germline ends. The CDR3 runs 13 residues. The germline V gene has CDR1 SGHTA and CDR2 FQGTGA. CDR3 DNA: TGTGCCAGCAGCTTAGCAGGGGTAGAGACCCAGTACTTC. This encodes CASSLAGVETQYF.

This chain links TRBV29-1 with TRBJ2-1; no firm D call. The CDR3 is 13 residues long. V gave up 4 bases and J gave up 4 bases, with 11 bases separating them. Germline V lookup: CDR1 SQVTM, CDR2 ANQGSEA. The CDR3 sequence is CSVGSTNYNEQFF. The CDR3 bases are TGCAGCGTTGGGTCTACAAATTACAATGAGCAGTTCTTC.

In DNA, the CDR3 is TGTGCCAGTAAACAGGGGACAGGGTTGGGAACAGATACGCAGTATTTT. Protein product: CASKQGTGLGTDTQYF. This chain uses TRBV19 with TRBJ2-3; 9 bases are shared with TRBD1. This CDR3 is built from 16 residues. The germline gives CDR1 LNHDA, CDR2 SQIVND (reference sequence). After removal of 7 bases from V and 3 bases from J, the junction contained 11 bases not matched to a gene.

The chain recombines TRBV5-1 with TRBJ2-7; D is perhaps TRBD2 (7 bases). The germline gives CDR1 SGHRS, CDR2 YFSETQ. V lost 2 bases and J 1 base, leaving 13 bases between the germline ends. The CDR3 spans 15 residues. CDR3 nucleotides: TGCGCCAGCAGCTTCGGGGGGCTAAGGTCCTACGAGCAGTACTTC. Amino acids: CASSFGGLRSYEQYF.

V is TRBV5-1 and J is TRBJ2-5, with 8 bases aligning to TRBD2. V gave up 6 bases and J gave up 8 bases; unmatched junction bases: 12. CDR1 SGHRS and CDR2 YFSETQ come from the germline V gene. CDR3 size: 14 residues. CDR3 residues: CASTSGGARETQYF. DNA of the CDR3: TGCGCCAGCACCTCCGGGGGGGCGAGGGAAACCCAGTACTTC.

The CDR3 spells CASSLIWASNQPQHF. The CDR3 DNA reads TGTGCCAGCAGTTTAATATGGGCTAGCAATCAGCCCCAGCATTTT. This chain links TRBV27 with TRBJ1-5; D unresolved. V shed 2 bases and J shed 0 bases, with 8 bases lying between them. The CDR3 sequence is 15 residues long. Germline V CDR1 and CDR2: MNHEY, SMNVEV (reference sequence).

The chain has TRBV10-3 and TRBJ2-7; 7 bases are a match to TRBD2. The ends lost 6 bases at V and 4 bases at J; junction bases unmatched: 12. The CDR3 sequence is 15 residues long. Germline CDR1 is ENHRY and CDR2 is SYGVKD. CDR3 protein: CAISRLAPPDYEQYF. The CDR3 nucleotides are TGTGCCATCAGCCGACTAGCTCCTCCTGATTACGAGCAGTACTTC.

This chain joins TRBV6-5 and TRBJ2-7, with TRBD1 matching 8 bases. Trimming at V came to 0 bases and at J to 4 bases, leaving 8 bases not matched to a gene. CDR1 and CDR2 (germline): MNHEY, SVGAGI. There are 16 residues in the CDR3. The DNA of the CDR3 is TGTGCCAGCAGTTACTCTTTTCCAGGGGGCAAATACGAGCAGTACTTC. Protein sequence: CASSYSFPGGKYEQYF.

This rearrangement joins TRBV11-3 to TRBJ1-6; TRBD1 aligns across 8 bases. This CDR3 region has 15 residues. CDR1 and CDR2 from the germline V gene are SGHNT and YENEEA. V shed 6 bases and J 8 bases; nucleotides not matched to a gene: 9. The CDR3 here is CASSSRTGSDSPLHF. The DNA of the CDR3 is TGTGCCAGCAGTTCACGGACAGGGAGCGATTCACCCCTCCACTTT.